This T cell receptor beta chain originates from a study of blood T cell repertoires in COVID-19. On the study more broadly: Donors in the United States, Italy and Spain gave samples during acute or convalescent COVID-19.

Assay: immunoSEQ multiplex PCR; the TCRdb copy retains only in-frame clones and omits some. The sample carries approximately 360,000 clones, over 80% recorded once. This CDR3 contains 18 residues. CDR1 is MNHEY and CDR2 is SVGEGT in the germline V gene. With 2 bases clipped from V and 2 bases from J, the junction kept 9 bases outside the gene matches. This receptor was taken from a woman between 45 and 65 years old who had recovered from COVID-19. The sequenced material came from PBMCs or T cells enriched from blood (not recorded which). V is TRBV6-2 or TRBV6-3 and J is TRBJ2-3; 11 positions match TRBD2. CDR3 residues: CASSYGPGLADHTDTQYF. DNA of the CDR3: TGTGCCAGCAGTTACGGGCCGGGACTAGCGGACCACACAGATACGCAGTATTTT.